This T cell receptor beta chain was identified during a study of blood T cell repertoires in COVID-19. Original handling: Reference gene primers were amplified, and this amplification served to estimate nucleated cell counts. Libraries were prepared by immunoSEQ multiplex PCR; TCRdb keeps only in-frame clonotypes and omits some of them. V and J calls and clone size come straight from that table; D and trimming were deduced from the DNA. The data hold more than 200,000 clones, with around 84% observed a single time. The CDR3 totals 13 residues. CDR1 and CDR2 from the germline V gene are ENHRY and SYGVKD. V was shortened by 5 bases and J by 7 bases, with 11 bases between the two germline ends.

Source material: PBMCs or T cells enriched from blood (not recorded which). The chain carries TRBV10-3 and TRBJ2-2; D unclear. The TCR sequence derives from a man between 35 and 55 years old who had recovered from COVID-19. The CDR3 nucleotides are TGTGCCATCAGTCCGCCCGGTAGCGGGGAGCTGTTTTTT. As protein: CAISPPGSGELFF.